A selection of T cell receptor beta chains follows, all from one sample in a study of T-cell reconstitution after alpha-beta-depleted transplantation in children. TCRdb itself ran the PCR reads through MiXCR, one entry per CDR3 protein. The sample includes roughly 220,000 distinct CDR3 sequences, approximately 8.4% of them seen just once. The input for sequencing was PBMCs, mostly from graft donor cells, taken 360 days after TCRalphabeta/CD19-depleted stem cell transplant. The receptors originated from a male patient aged 2-9 years who had a stem cell transplant for acute myeloid leukemia, so the T cells may come from the graft donor. Both conserved end residues are part of each CDR3. The D gene is left open where the match is weak. The size field is filled for only some rows; it gives once, few, many or a size class.

abundance,v_gene,d_gene,j_gene,CDR3aa,CDR3nt
few,TRBV28,TRBD2,TRBJ2-7,CASSLEREYRGNSYEQYF,TGTGCCAGCAGTTTAGAGCGGGAGTACCGGGGGAACTCCTACGAGCAGTACTTC
medium-sized,TRBV12-3/TRBV12-4,-,TRBJ2-2,CASRVNTGELFF,TGTGCCAGCAGGGTTAACACCGGGGAGCTGTTTTTT
few,TRBV5-1,-,TRBJ1-6,CASSLGQGSYNSPLHF,TGCGCCAGCAGCTTGGGGCAGGGCTCCTATAATTCACCCCTCCACTTT
few,TRBV12-3/TRBV12-4,-,TRBJ2-3,CASSSRGGADTQYF,TGTGCCAGCAGTTCGCGGGGCGGAGCAGATACGCAGTATTTT
many,TRBV10-3,-,TRBJ2-2,CAINRQGRTGELFF,TGTGCCATCAATCGGCAGGGGAGGACCGGGGAGCTGTTTTTT
few,TRBV20-1,-,TRBJ2-1,CSASREISGFSYNEQFF,TGCAGTGCTTCTAGAGAAATTAGCGGTTTCTCCTACAATGAGCAGTTCTTC
few,TRBV12-3/TRBV12-4,-,TRBJ2-5,CASSFPGRIQETQYF,TGTGCCAGCAGTTTTCCGGGACGCATCCAAGAGACCCAGTACTTC
many,TRBV12-3/TRBV12-4,TRBD2,TRBJ2-1,CASSLAVSSYNEQFF,TGTGCCAGCAGCCTAGCGGTGAGCTCCTACAATGAGCAGTTCTTC
many,TRBV14,-,TRBJ2-4,CASSSEGTGRAIQYF,TGTGCCAGCAGCTCCGAGGGAACGGGAAGGGCCATTCAGTACTTC
-,TRBV20-1,-,TRBJ1-2,CCARDLGEMQGNGYTF,TGCTGTGCTAGAGATCTAGGAGAGATGCAGGGTAACGGCTACACCTTC
many,TRBV3-1,TRBD2,TRBJ2-1,CASSQANGLAGVNEQFF,TGTGCCAGCAGCCAAGCCAACGGACTAGCGGGAGTCAATGAGCAGTTCTTC
-,TRBV5-1,-,TRBJ1-4,CASSPNFSNEKLFF,TGCGCCAGCAGCCCAAATTTTTCTAATGAAAAACTGTTTTTT
few,TRBV12-5,-,TRBJ2-5,CASGLIRWGESVQYF,TGTGCTAGTGGTTTGATCCGCTGGGGGGAGAGTGTCCAGTACTTC
few,TRBV19,-,TRBJ1-2,CASRGSYGYTF,TGTGCCAGTAGAGGTTCCTATGGCTACACCTTC
many,TRBV29-1,TRBD1,TRBJ1-1,CSAQGRDRAEAFF,TGCAGCGCCCAGGGACGGGACAGGGCTGAAGCTTTCTTT
few,TRBV12-3/TRBV12-4,-,TRBJ2-3,CASSFYREDTQYF,TGTGCCAGCAGTTTTTACCGGGAAGATACGCAGTATTTT
-,TRBV10-3,-,TRBJ1-6,CAIKAAQADNSPLHF,TGTGCCATCAAGGCCGCGCAGGCCGATAATTCACCCCTCCACTTT
-,TRBV10-3,-,TRBJ2-1,CAISAFNYNEQFF,TGTGCCATCAGTGCGTTTAACTACAATGAGCAGTTCTTC
few,TRBV12-3/TRBV12-4,TRBD2,TRBJ2-7,CASSLLRGETSYEQYF,TGTGCCAGCAGTTTATTGCGGGGGGAGACCTCCTACGAGCAGTACTTC
-,TRBV7-9,-,TRBJ2-7,CASSLGDGGGQQYF,TGTGCCAGCAGCTTAGGCGACGGCGGTGGGCAGCAGTACTTC
-,TRBV18,TRBD2,TRBJ2-1,CASSPRVLATGGEQFF,TGTGCCAGCTCACCACGAGTACTAGCTACGGGAGGGGAGCAGTTCTTC
few,TRBV4-2,TRBD1,TRBJ1-1,CASSQGGDRETAFF,TGTGCCAGCAGCCAAGGGGGCGACAGGGAGACAGCTTTCTTT
many,TRBV20-1,-,TRBJ2-5,CSARGLREKETQYF,TGCAGTGCTAGAGGCCTCAGGGAAAAAGAGACCCAGTACTTC
-,TRBV4-1,TRBD2,TRBJ2-1,CASSVRDYSLNNEQFF,TGCGCCAGCAGCGTACGGGACTACAGTCTTAACAATGAGCAGTTCTTC
-,TRBV7-9,TRBD1,TRBJ2-7,CASSLMGQGTEQYF,TGTGCCAGCAGCCTCATGGGACAGGGTACCGAGCAGTACTTC
-,TRBV29-1,-,TRBJ2-5,CSVEPFRWYQETQYF,TGCAGCGTTGAACCCTTCAGATGGTACCAAGAGACCCAGTACTTC
-,TRBV20-1,-,TRBJ1-2,CSASPDNYGYTF,TGCAGTGCTAGTCCGGACAACTATGGCTACACCTTC
many,TRBV10-3,-,TRBJ2-3,CAISESGPATDTQYF,TGTGCCATCAGTGAGTCGGGCCCCGCGACAGATACGCAGTATTTT
-,TRBV28,-,TRBJ1-1,CASSLSGSTEAFF,TGTGCCAGCAGTTTGTCAGGTAGCACTGAAGCTTTCTTT
many,TRBV4-2,TRBD2,TRBJ2-2,CASSHTFSGRENTGELFF,TGTGCCAGCAGCCACACCTTTAGCGGGAGAGAGAACACCGGGGAGCTGTTTTTT
-,TRBV5-1,TRBD2,TRBJ2-5,CASSLAGGIQETQYF,TGCGCCAGCAGCTTGGCCGGGGGGATACAAGAGACCCAGTACTTC
-,TRBV6-4,-,TRBJ2-2,CASAREKTGELFF,TGTGCCAGCGCCCGGGAGAAGACCGGGGAGCTGTTTTTT
-,TRBV5-1,-,TRBJ2-5,CASSRRDKGEETQYF,TGCGCCAGCAGCCGACGGGACAAGGGGGAAGAGACCCAGTACTTC
few,TRBV12-5,-,TRBJ2-3,CASGPSGTSTDTQYF,TGTGCTAGTGGACCAAGCGGTACTAGCACAGATACGCAGTATTTT
many,TRBV12-3/TRBV12-4,TRBD1,TRBJ1-2,CASSWTGGKGYTF,TGTGCCAGCAGTTGGACAGGGGGCAAAGGCTACACCTTC
many,TRBV7-2,-,TRBJ1-3,CASSTGRSSGNTIYF,TGTGCCAGCAGCACCGGACGGAGCTCTGGAAACACCATATATTTT
few,TRBV11-1,TRBD2,TRBJ2-5,CASSIPGLALKTQYF,TGTGCCAGCAGCATACCGGGACTAGCTTTAAAGACCCAGTACTTC
-,TRBV12-3/TRBV12-4,-,TRBJ2-6,CASSVSGGANVLTF,TGTGCCAGCAGTGTCTCAGGAGGGGCCAACGTCCTGACTTTC
many,TRBV5-1,-,TRBJ1-1,CASSYREMNTEAFF,TGCGCCAGCAGCTACAGGGAGATGAACACTGAAGCTTTCTTT
many,TRBV5-1,-,TRBJ2-1,CASSFTVQSPGSGPGEQFF,TGCGCCAGCAGCTTTACTGTTCAGAGTCCCGGTTCGGGACCAGGGGAGCAGTTCTTC
few,TRBV3-1,-,TRBJ2-7,CANSYEQYF,TGTGCCAACTCCTACGAGCAGTACTTC
-,TRBV7-2,-,TRBJ1-1,CAAPTGDGMAFF,TGTGCCGCACCGACGGGCGACGGGATGGCTTTCTTT
-,TRBV6-2/TRBV6-3,TRBD2,TRBJ2-3,CASSYRLAGGTAQYF,TGTGCCAGCAGTTACAGACTAGCTGGAGGGACTGCGCAGTATTTT
many,TRBV29-1,-,TRBJ2-5,CSVWGAEETQYF,TGCAGCGTGTGGGGGGCCGAGGAGACCCAGTACTTC
-,TRBV7-8,TRBD1,TRBJ2-2,CASSLEWDRAGTGELFF,TGTGCCAGCAGCTTAGAATGGGACAGGGCTGGAACCGGGGAGCTGTTTTTT
-,TRBV18,-,TRBJ2-5,CASSPPVKETQYF,TGTGCCAGCTCACCACCGGTTAAAGAGACCCAGTACTTC
many,TRBV20-1,-,TRBJ2-7,CSARDPRELAEQYF,TGCAGTGCTAGAGATCCCCGCGAGCTAGCCGAGCAGTACTTC
-,TRBV7-2,-,TRBJ1-5,CASSLVGGNGYQPQHF,TGTGCCAGCAGCTTAGTAGGGGGGAATGGCTATCAGCCCCAGCATTTT
many,TRBV6-6,-,TRBJ1-1,CASSYTRSTEAFF,TGTGCCAGCAGTTACACCAGGAGCACTGAAGCTTTCTTT
many,TRBV7-8,TRBD2,TRBJ2-3,CASSFPSGRFPDTQYF,TGTGCCAGCAGCTTCCCCAGCGGGAGGTTTCCAGATACGCAGTATTTT
many,TRBV12-3/TRBV12-4,TRBD2,TRBJ2-2,CASSFETSGVNTGELFF,TGTGCCAGCAGTTTCGAGACTAGCGGGGTGAACACCGGGGAGCTGTTTTTT
few,TRBV20-1,TRBD2,TRBJ2-5,CSASAGGLLLLETQYF,TGCAGTGCTAGTGCGGGGGGGCTGTTATTGTTGGAGACCCAGTACTTC
many,TRBV29-1,-,TRBJ1-1,CSVGPGRDTEAFF,TGCAGCGTTGGTCCGGGTCGGGACACTGAAGCTTTCTTT